A selection of T cell receptor beta chains follows, all from one sample in a study of blood T cell repertoires in COVID-19. Profiled with immunoSEQ multiplex PCR; TCRdb holds only in-frame clones, not every one. The data contain some 250,000 clones, 60% to 75% of them seen just once; the ten biggest clones take up 3.3%. Sequenced material: peripheral blood. These receptors originate from a woman aged 80 or over with acute or convalescent COVID-19. CDR3s include the opening cysteine and the closing phenylalanine or tryptophan. The D gene is left open where the match is weak. Clone size is not always given. Where it is, it says once, few, many or a class for expanded clones.

TGTGCCAGCCAATCCGCCGGCTGGGAGAGGTTTGCGGAGACCCAGTACTTC CASQSAGWERFAETQYF NA TRBJ2-5 TRBV18 NA
TGTGCCAGCAGCTTAGATTTCAGGGCACCCCTCCACTTT CASSLDFRAPLHF NA TRBJ1-6 TRBV7-2 NA
TGTGCCAGTAGTCTCCGGGACAGAATCACAGATACGCAGTATTTT CASSLRDRITDTQYF TRBD1 TRBJ2-3 TRBV19 NA
TGCGCCAGCAGCCCACAAGCGGGGACCGGGGAGCTGTTTTTT CASSPQAGTGELFF TRBD2 TRBJ2-2 TRBV4-1 once
TGTGCCAGCAGCTTAGACCTAATGAACACTGAAGCTTTCTTT CASSLDLMNTEAFF NA TRBJ1-1 TRBV11-2 NA
TGCGCCAGCAGCCTACTATCCCTCTGGAACACTGAAGCTTTCTTT CASSLLSLWNTEAFF NA TRBJ1-1 TRBV5-1 NA
TGTGCCAGCTCATCACTCGAGGGGGACCTCCTCCACTTT CASSSLEGDLLHF NA TRBJ1-6 TRBV18 NA
TGTGCCAGCAGCTTGGGAGGGACTAGCCCCACAGATACGCAGTATTTT CASSLGGTSPTDTQYF TRBD2 TRBJ2-3 TRBV5-4 NA
TGTGCCAGCAGTTACTGGCCCCTAGTAATCACTGAAGCTTTCTTT CASSYWPLVITEAFF NA TRBJ1-1 TRBV6-5 few
TGTGCCAGTAGTACGGCAGGGGCAACTAATGAAAAACTGTTTTTT CASSTAGATNEKLFF NA TRBJ1-4 TRBV19 few
TGTGCCAGCAGCGTAGGTACCCGGACTTACAATGAGCAGTTCTTC CASSVGTRTYNEQFF NA TRBJ2-1 TRBV9 NA
TGTGCCAGCAGCACTAGGACAGGCGGAGATACGCAGTATTTT CASSTRTGGDTQYF TRBD1 TRBJ2-3 TRBV11-1 NA
TGTGCCAGCAGCCAAGGTGGGACAGGGGGCTACGAGCAGTACTTC CASSQGGTGGYEQYF TRBD1 TRBJ2-7 TRBV16 few
TGTGCCAGCAGTGCCGGGACTACCAGGAGCTCCTACGAGCAGTACTTC CASSAGTTRSSYEQYF TRBD2 TRBJ2-7 TRBV6-6 NA
TGTGCCAGCAGTTTGGAGGGACTGATTTCTGGAAACACCATATATTTT CASSLEGLISGNTIYF NA TRBJ1-3 TRBV6-2/TRBV6-3 NA
TGTGCCAGCAGTGAAGGTGGCAGGGTTTACGAGCAGTACTTC CASSEGGRVYEQYF NA TRBJ2-7 TRBV6-1 NA
TGCGCCAGCACTTGGGCAGGGGGCGTCGACTATGGCTACACCTTC CASTWAGGVDYGYTF TRBD1 TRBJ1-2 TRBV5-1 many
TGTGCCAGCAGCCCCCGTGGTAGCGGGGGGCGTACCTACAATGAGCAGTTCTTC CASSPRGSGGRTYNEQFF TRBD2 TRBJ2-1 TRBV7-2 NA
TGTGCCAGCAGCAAAAGGAGGGGGCAAAGGAGCACAGATACGCAGTATTTT CASSKRRGQRSTDTQYF NA TRBJ2-3 TRBV21-1 NA
TGTGCCAGTAGTATCGGTCTAGCACCCTACGAGCAGTACTTC CASSIGLAPYEQYF NA TRBJ2-7 TRBV19 NA
TGTGCCAGCAGGGACAGTTTGGGTACTGAAGCTTTCTTT CASRDSLGTEAFF NA TRBJ1-1 TRBV25-1 once
TGTGCCAGCAGTGAGACTAGTCTGAGGAACGAGCAGTACTTC CASSETSLRNEQYF NA TRBJ2-7 TRBV2 few
TGCAGCGGGGCCCACAAGGCAGATACGCAGTATTTT CSGAHKADTQYF NA TRBJ2-3 TRBV29-1 NA
TGTGCCAGCAGCTTAGTGCGTGGCGGGGAGCTGTTTTTT CASSLVRGGELFF NA TRBJ2-2 TRBV7-2 NA
TGTGCCAGTAGTATTGAAGCGGGGGAACAGACCCAGTACTTC CASSIEAGEQTQYF TRBD2 TRBJ2-5 TRBV19 NA
TGTGCTAGTGGTTTGGTACTCGATGCCTCTGGAAACACCATATATTTT CASGLVLDASGNTIYF NA TRBJ1-3 TRBV12-5 NA
TGTGCCATTATCGGGACAGGGAACTACGAGCAGTACTTC CAIIGTGNYEQYF TRBD1 TRBJ2-7 TRBV24-1 NA
TGTGCCAGCGAAGAAGACAGGGCGACAAAGCCCCAGCATTTT CASEEDRATKPQHF TRBD1 TRBJ1-5 TRBV2 NA
TGCGCCAGCAGTGAGTCTACTCGCAATGAGCAGTTCTTC CASSESTRNEQFF NA TRBJ2-1 TRBV10-1 NA
TGTGCTAGTGGTCTTGGACAGGATAATTCACCCCTCCACTTT CASGLGQDNSPLHF TRBD1 TRBJ1-6 TRBV12-5 NA
TGTGCCAGCAGCCAAGTTCTGGGAGGGGCGAACACCGGGGAGCTGTTTTTT CASSQVLGGANTGELFF TRBD2 TRBJ2-2 TRBV3-1/TRBV3-2 NA
TGTGCCAGCTCTTCCGGGACTTGGAACACTGAAGCTTTCTTT CASSSGTWNTEAFF NA TRBJ1-1 TRBV18 NA
TGTGCCAGTAGTATGGCAGGGGAATATGGCTACACCTTC CASSMAGEYGYTF NA TRBJ1-2 TRBV19 NA
TGCGCCAGCAGATCAGACAGGGGTAATTCACCCCTCCACTTT CASRSDRGNSPLHF TRBD1 TRBJ1-6 TRBV10-2 few
TGCGCCAGCAGCTTGGCTACAGCGGGAGGGAACAATGAGCAGTTCTTC CASSLATAGGNNEQFF TRBD2 TRBJ2-1 TRBV5-1 NA
TGTGCCAGCAGTTTTACAAGGGGATATGGCTACACCTTC CASSFTRGYGYTF NA TRBJ1-2 TRBV27 NA
TGTGCCAGCAGCGCGATACTACAGGGCGCGACCTACGAGCAGTACTTC CASSAILQGATYEQYF NA TRBJ2-7 TRBV7-8 NA
TGTGCCAGCAGCCTCCCTAGCGGGGGGGGCTCAGATACGCAGTATTTT CASSLPSGGGSDTQYF TRBD2 TRBJ2-3 TRBV7-3 many
TGTGCCAGCAGCCCCTTCCCGGGACAGGGGACGCGCTCTGGAAACACCATATATTTT CASSPFPGQGTRSGNTIYF TRBD1 TRBJ1-3 TRBV3-1/TRBV3-2 NA
TGTGCCAGCAGCTTAGGCAGGGTATACACTGAAGCTTTCTTT CASSLGRVYTEAFF NA TRBJ1-1 TRBV13 NA
TGTGCCAGCAGCGTAGTCCCAGGAGGCGCCTATGGCTACACCTTC CASSVVPGGAYGYTF NA TRBJ1-2 TRBV9 NA
TGTGCCACCAGCAGGGCCCCGATTGAGACCCAGTACTTC CATSRAPIETQYF NA TRBJ2-5 TRBV15 NA
TGTGCCTGGGTCGGGGAACATGAGCAGTTCTTC CAWVGEHEQFF NA TRBJ2-1 TRBV30 few
TGTGCCAGCAGCCAGACAAGCCTCCACGGGGAGCTGTTTTTT CASSQTSLHGELFF NA TRBJ2-2 TRBV25-1 NA
TGCGCCAGCAGCCAAGCCTCCCCGGGTATTAACTATGGCTACACCTTC CASSQASPGINYGYTF NA TRBJ1-2 TRBV4-3 NA
TGTGCCACCTCGACGCCTAGCGCGAGCACAGATACGCAGTATTTT CATSTPSASTDTQYF NA TRBJ2-3 TRBV2 NA
TGCGCCAGCAGCTATTCGGGACAGGGGACGGGGGAGCAGTACTTC CASSYSGQGTGEQYF TRBD1 TRBJ2-7 TRBV4-1 NA
TGTGCCAGCAGCCAAGAGTTAGCGGGAAACAATGAGCAGTTCTTC CASSQELAGNNEQFF TRBD2 TRBJ2-1 TRBV4-2 NA
TGTGCCAGCAGCTTAGTGCGGGGGACCCAGTACTTC CASSLVRGTQYF NA TRBJ2-5 TRBV7-2 NA
TGTGCCAGCAGTTCCGGGACAGTCAATGAAAAACTGTTTTTT CASSSGTVNEKLFF TRBD1 TRBJ1-4 TRBV6-5 NA
TGCGCCAGCAGCCAACCCTCCCAGCGGGGGTTAAATGAGCAGTTCTTC CASSQPSQRGLNEQFF TRBD2 TRBJ2-1 TRBV4-1 NA
TGTGCCAGTAGTAGCCTCCCGGGACAGAAGAACACCGGGGAGCTGTTTTTT CASSSLPGQKNTGELFF TRBD1 TRBJ2-2 TRBV19 NA
TGTGCCAGCAGTCGCCTTCGGGGGGGAGAGTGGAATGAGCAGTTCTTC CASSRLRGGEWNEQFF TRBD2 TRBJ2-1 TRBV6-6 NA
TGTGCCAGCAGTCCGTTGGACAGGGGGAGCTCCTACGAGCAGTACTTC CASSPLDRGSSYEQYF TRBD1 TRBJ2-7 TRBV27 NA
TGTGCCAGTAGCACGGGGAACACAGATACGCAGTATTTT CASSTGNTDTQYF NA TRBJ2-3 TRBV19 once
TGTGCCAGTAGTATAAGAGCGGGGGTTAACACCGGGGAGCTGTTTTTT CASSIRAGVNTGELFF TRBD2 TRBJ2-2 TRBV19 few